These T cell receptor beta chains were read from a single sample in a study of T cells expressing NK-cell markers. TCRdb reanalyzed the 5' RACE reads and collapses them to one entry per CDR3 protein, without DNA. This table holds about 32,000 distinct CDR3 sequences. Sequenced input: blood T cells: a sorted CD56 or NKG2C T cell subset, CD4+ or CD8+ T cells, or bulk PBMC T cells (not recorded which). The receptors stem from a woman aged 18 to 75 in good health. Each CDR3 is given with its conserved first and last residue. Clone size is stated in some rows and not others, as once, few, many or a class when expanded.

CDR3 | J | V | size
CASSTTGATYNSPLHF | TRBJ1-6 | TRBV5-5 | -
CSAPAGTSAYSYEQYF | TRBJ2-7 | TRBV20-1 | -
CASSPLFSNEQFF | TRBJ2-1 | TRBV7-8 | -
CASSGDRGTSYEQYF | TRBJ2-7 | TRBV9 | -
CASSLSDNDGPYEQYF | TRBJ2-7 | TRBV2 | -
CASSSGGGTGGYTF | TRBJ1-2 | TRBV27 | -
CSVAGLAGAVRNEQFF | TRBJ2-1 | TRBV29-1 | -
CASTPFADSSYEQYF | TRBJ2-7 | TRBV19 | -
CASSQEPSGRNEQFF | TRBJ2-1 | TRBV4-3 | -
CASSERIGNQPQHF | TRBJ1-5 | TRBV2 | -
CASSLFGTSGTDTQYF | TRBJ2-3 | TRBV11-2 | -
CASSHRRPRELNTEAFF | TRBJ1-1 | TRBV4-1 | -
CASSFVRTNEKLFF | TRBJ1-4 | TRBV5-6 | -
CASSFRDRGLRELFF | TRBJ2-2 | TRBV5-1 | -
CASTPGQGEGGSNQPQHF | TRBJ1-5 | TRBV19 | -
CASSLAGELFF | TRBJ2-2 | TRBV11-2 | -
CASSLLGAGNADTQYF | TRBJ2-3 | TRBV27 | -
CASSPTGGPERLSTDTQYF | TRBJ2-3 | TRBV3-1 | medium-sized
CSAAGDRPSYEQYF | TRBJ2-7 | TRBV20-1 | -
CASHGGLTYEQYF | TRBJ2-7 | TRBV7-9 | -
CASSLETSGDQTQYF | TRBJ2-5 | TRBV12-3/TRBV12-4 | -
CASSETPPGLASYEQYF | TRBJ2-7 | TRBV7-9 | -
CASTHDSPNTEAFF | TRBJ1-1 | TRBV12-3/TRBV12-4 | -